This T cell receptor (beta chain) is drawn from a study of blood T cell repertoires in COVID-19. Authors' processing steps: Reference gene primers were amplified, and this amplification served to estimate nucleated cell counts. The repertoire was sequenced with immunoSEQ multiplex PCR; TCRdb's copy has only in-frame clones and lacks some. V and J calls and clone size follow that table, whereas D and trimming were derived from the DNA. The repertoire holds under 300,000 clones, with around 90% as singletons. The CDR3 spans 14 residues. CDR1 is KGHSH and CDR2 is LQKENI in the germline V gene. V gave up 4 bases and J gave up 3 bases; unmatched junction bases: 5.

The sequence came from a man younger than 40 with COVID-19, enrolled during active disease. The V gene is TRBV18, the J gene TRBJ1-1; 7 bases match TRBD1. The material sequenced was peripheral blood. This CDR3 reads CASSLQGGDTEAFF. The CDR3 DNA reads TGTGCCAGCTCACTTCAGGGGGGAGACACTGAAGCTTTCTTT.